This T cell receptor (beta chain) was retrieved from a study of T cell responses to AZD1222 COVID-19 vaccine. Study at large: Both about-4-week and about-12-week second-dose recipients were combined.

Sequencing was performed with immunoSEQ multiplex PCR; in TCRdb, only in-frame clones are kept and a portion is missing. The sample contains 100,000 or so clones, approximately 86% of which appear only once. The clonotype was recovered from an adult in good health. The material was peripheral blood, obtained on day 0 of AZD1222 vaccination.

The chain's CDR3 is CATSRGRQTVAGVPEQYF. The DNA for the CDR3 is TGTGCCACCAGCAGAGGAAGGCAAACTGTAGCGGGAGTACCCGAGCAGTACTTC. This chain connects TRBV15 to TRBJ2-7; 9 bases match TRBD2. The CDR3 contains 18 residues. J lost 6 bases, V lost 1 base, and 16 bases had no gene match. Germline V gene data show CDR1 as LNHNV and CDR2 as YYDKDF (reference sequence).